This T cell receptor beta chain was found in a study of post-analysis software for immune sequencing data (dated by TCRdb to 2014 to 2015). In the study overall: Disease courses on record covered relapsing-remitting, secondary progressive and progressive-relapsing multiple sclerosis, though some patients had no subtype annotation. Patient repertoires were compared against about twelve previously published healthy control repertoires from donors aged about 6 to 27 years. A subset of samples was prepared in parallel using single-end sample barcoding, then pooled and co-amplified after Illumina adapter ligation. Points the paper makes about the study in general: When samples were clustered directly using the F measure, samples prepared in the same batch co-clustered strongly, which prompted a batch-effect correction. Patients showed significantly higher frequencies than controls for several TRBV segments, among them TRBV5-6, TRBV5-1 and TRBV20-1. The multiple sclerosis patient group was slightly younger than the control group. Significantly lower normalized Chao1 diversity was found in multiple sclerosis patients than in controls, suggesting substantial peripheral T-cell clonal expansion.

To demonstrate the VDJtools post-analysis software, TCR beta repertoires were profiled from the peripheral blood of 13 young patients with multiple sclerosis. Multiple sclerosis patients were children and adolescents aged roughly 6 to 17 years. V is shortened by 5 bases, J by 6 bases, and the region joining them spans 9 bases. Taken from cysteine to phenylalanine, the CDR3 has 12 residues. Only the CDR3 DNA is retained, 36 bases long and in frame from the first base. CDR1 SGHVS and CDR2 FNYEAQ are derived from the germline V gene. This clonotype came up a few times. It lacks a known antigen. Base quality data are lacking; no much larger clone is found one base away. Receptor libraries were prepared by PCR. Sequenced using an Illumina HiSeq 2500. To reduce PCR and sequencing biases, unique molecular identifiers were incorporated into the TCR beta cDNA libraries. About 500,000 cDNA molecules were obtained for every 1 to 10 million input T cells, so each molecule roughly corresponded to one T cell. The same protocol used for the earlier healthy control dataset was applied to prepare and sequence the patient libraries. Samples belonging to the same batch were prepared together, multiplexed and sequenced on a shared HiSeq lane. In the authors' own workflow: MIGEC handled the raw barcoded reads, throwing out single-read molecular identifier groups before consensus assembly and CDR3 extraction. Clonotype tables were post-analysed with VDJtools, and diversity was normalized by down-sampling all datasets to the smallest sample size. To correct batch-related cross-sample contamination, repertoire overlap clustering matched CDR3 amino acid sequences but not nucleotide sequences. TCRdb's own reprocessing of the public reads used fastp at Q25 and MiXCR and kept productive beta chains. Every distinct CDR3 protein forms one entry, paired with its most common genes and DNA. The V and J calls come from TCRdb's annotation, not from the publication. For this sample there are some 450,000 distinct CDR3 sequences; roughly 45% appear just once. The top ten clonotypes cover 9% to 13% of the sample.

The TCR was taken from a girl under 18 with multiple sclerosis. The V and J genes are TRBV7-6 and TRBJ2-3; the D gene is unclear. The specimen sequenced was blood. The nucleotides read TGTGCCAGCAGCGCTAAACTCGATACGCAGTATTTT. Translated, this gives CASSAKLDTQYF.